The sequence of this TCR beta chain was determined in a study of somatic mutations in cytotoxic T cells in rheumatoid arthritis. Original processing notes: Seldom did patient CD8+ clones exceeding 1% match published virus-specific TCRB sequences. Assay: immunoSEQ multiplex PCR; the TCRdb copy retains only in-frame clones and omits some. V and J calls and clone size are given by that table; D and trimming were obtained from the DNA. The sample has tens of thousands of clones; about 81% are singletons. Looked up from germline, CDR1 is SGHVS and CDR2 is FQNEAQ. Trimming removed 5 bases from V and 3 bases from J; junction bases left unmatched: 14. CDR3 size: 19 residues.

The chain links TRBV7-8 to TRBJ2-2; 11 bases are a match to TRBD2. This sequence originates from an adult with rheumatoid arthritis. Sequencing was done on a sample of CD8+ T cells sorted from blood. CDR3 coding DNA: TGTGCCAGCAGCCCCATGAGGGTAGCGGGGGGGCTCTACACCGGGGAGCTGTTTTTT. Amino acids: CASSPMRVAGGLYTGELFF.